This TCR beta chain was observed in a study of CD8 T cells in ankylosing spondylitis. General study points: Enrichment of disease-linked clones was reportedly significant in matched ankylosing spondylitis synovial fluid. Ankylosing spondylitis blood seemed to carry a telltale TCR beta motif made of eight or nine highly homologous variants.

One entry per CDR3 protein results from TCRdb running MiXCR on the 5' RACE reads. This repertoire shows 250,000 to 350,000 distinct CDR3 sequences, around 21% found once; its top ten account for roughly 4%. This clonotype was seen a few times. Its cognate antigen is unknown. Trimming stripped 4 bases from V and 6 bases from J, with 12 bases between. The CDR3 is made up of 13 amino acids. In germline, CDR1 is SGHTA, CDR2 FQGNSA. The chain carries TRBV7-2 and TRBJ1-1; D gene ambiguous. The sequenced sample consisted of blood, either unsorted or a sorted T cell fraction (not recorded which). The clonotype comes from a female donor with ankylosing spondylitis or in good health (not recorded which). The CDR3 sequence: CASSSRLNPEAFF. The CDR3 region has the DNA TGTGCCAGCAGCTCGAGGCTTAACCCTGAAGCTTTCTTT.